Listed here is a single TCR beta chain. Its antigen remains unknown. The sample belongs to a study of T cell responses to AZD1222 COVID-19 vaccine. CDR1 and CDR2 (germline): SNHLY, FYNNEI. The V and J ends lost 5 bases and 6 bases respectively, with 5 bases between them. The CDR3 is 11 amino acids. Whole-study findings and limits: Just six people given AZD1222 tested seropositive at baseline. Possibly, clonal diversity was underestimated; donors were largely white British and included more females. Repertoires were obtained only post-peak T cell response.

TCRdb keeps only in-frame clones here, not all; method: immunoSEQ multiplex PCR. The sample includes around 200,000 clones, around 90% of them seen just once. The TCR sequence derives from an adult in good health. The V gene is TRBV2, the J gene TRBJ2-1; D is ambiguous. The source material was peripheral blood, sampled on day 0 of AZD1222 vaccination. The CDR3 coding sequence is TGTGCCAGCAGTCCTTTCAATGAGCAGTTCTTC. Its translation is CASSPFNEQFF.